Described below is a single TCR beta chain sequence and its context. The antigen is undetermined. Between the trimmed V and J ends, which lost 2 bases and 2 bases, there was a span of 12 bases. Germline assignment: CDR1 MDHEN and CDR2 SYDVKM. The CDR3 has 15 amino acids. The data were taken from a study of T cell repertoires in cytomegalovirus infection. Looking at the study overall: Public TCR beta signature analysis indicated the presence of both CMV infection and matching HLA type. Study outcomes and limitations: What dominated the ex vivo response were HLA-C-restricted CMV-specific TCR beta clonotypes. Summed public TCR beta family frequency identified CMV carriers bearing the relevant HLA.

TCRdb used MiXCR to reprocess the reads, holding one entry per CDR3 protein. The sample consists of 680,000 or so distinct CDR3 sequences, approximately 40% of them appearing once. Sequencing input: PBMCs. This clonotype originated in a human donor in good health (CMV status not recorded). Some clones in this sample may be carry-over from other donors' samples. This chain uses TRBV28 with TRBJ2-5, with D possibly TRBD1 on 5 matching bases. The CDR3 spells CASSLALTVQETQYF. CDR3 coding DNA: TGTGCCAGCAGTTTAGCCCTGACAGTACAAGAGACCCAGTACTTC.